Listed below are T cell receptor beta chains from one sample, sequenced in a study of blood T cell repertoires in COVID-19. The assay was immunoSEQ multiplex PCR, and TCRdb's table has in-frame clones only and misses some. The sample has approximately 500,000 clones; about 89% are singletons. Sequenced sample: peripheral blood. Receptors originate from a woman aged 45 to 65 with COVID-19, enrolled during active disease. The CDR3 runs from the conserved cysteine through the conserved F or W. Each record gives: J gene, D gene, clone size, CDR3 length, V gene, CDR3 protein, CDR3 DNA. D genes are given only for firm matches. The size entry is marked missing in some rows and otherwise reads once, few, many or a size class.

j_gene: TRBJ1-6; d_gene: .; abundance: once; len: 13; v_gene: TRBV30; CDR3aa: CAWRRSYNSPLHF; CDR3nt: TGTGCCTGGAGGCGCTCCTATAATTCACCCCTCCACTTT
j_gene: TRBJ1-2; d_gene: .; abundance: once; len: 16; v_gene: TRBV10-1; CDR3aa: CASSESRGGGLDGYTF; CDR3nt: TGCGCCAGCAGTGAGTCGCGTGGGGGCGGACTCGACGGCTACACCTTC
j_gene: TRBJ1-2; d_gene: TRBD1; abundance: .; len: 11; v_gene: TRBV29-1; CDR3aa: CSERTGEGYTF; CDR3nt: TGCAGCGAAAGGACAGGGGAGGGCTACACCTTC
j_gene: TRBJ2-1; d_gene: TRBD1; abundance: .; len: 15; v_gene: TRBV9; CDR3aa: CASSYGTGWGNEQFF; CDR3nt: TGTGCCAGCAGCTATGGGACAGGGTGGGGCAATGAGCAGTTCTTC
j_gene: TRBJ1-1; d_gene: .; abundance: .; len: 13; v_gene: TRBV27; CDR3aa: CASGAAVNTEAFF; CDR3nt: TGTGCCAGCGGGGCAGCAGTGAACACTGAAGCTTTCTTT
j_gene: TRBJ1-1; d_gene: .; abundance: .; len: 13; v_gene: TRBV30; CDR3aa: CAWFRDMNTEAFF; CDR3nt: TGTGCCTGGTTTAGGGACATGAACACTGAAGCTTTCTTT
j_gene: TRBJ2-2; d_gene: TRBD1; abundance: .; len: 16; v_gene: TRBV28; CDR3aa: CASSSPGTAEAGELFF; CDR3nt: TGTGCCAGCAGCTCACCCGGGACAGCGGAAGCCGGGGAGCTGTTTTTT
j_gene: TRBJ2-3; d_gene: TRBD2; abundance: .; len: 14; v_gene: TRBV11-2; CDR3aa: CASSARGATDTQYF; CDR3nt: TGTGCCAGCAGCGCGCGGGGGGCTACAGATACGCAGTATTTT
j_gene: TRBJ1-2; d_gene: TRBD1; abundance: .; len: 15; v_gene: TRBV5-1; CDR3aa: CASNPPGQTVYGYTF; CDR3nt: TGCGCCAGCAACCCCCCGGGACAGACAGTCTATGGCTACACCTTC
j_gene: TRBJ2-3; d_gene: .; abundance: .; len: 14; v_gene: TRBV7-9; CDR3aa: CASSLEGSTDTQYF; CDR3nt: TGTGCCAGCAGCTTGGAGGGAAGCACAGATACGCAGTATTTT
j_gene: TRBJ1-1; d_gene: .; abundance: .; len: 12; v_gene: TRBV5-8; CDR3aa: CASSRGLMGAFF; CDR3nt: TGTGCCAGCAGCCGAGGACTGATGGGAGCTTTCTTT
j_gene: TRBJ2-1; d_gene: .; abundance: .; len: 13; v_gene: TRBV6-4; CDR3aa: CASSIRGDNEQFF; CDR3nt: TGTGCCAGCAGCATCAGAGGCGACAATGAGCAGTTCTTC
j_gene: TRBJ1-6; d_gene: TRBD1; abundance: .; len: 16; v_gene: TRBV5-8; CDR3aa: CASSFFTGTDNSPLHF; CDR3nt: TGTGCCAGCAGCTTTTTTACCGGGACAGATAATTCACCCCTCCACTTT
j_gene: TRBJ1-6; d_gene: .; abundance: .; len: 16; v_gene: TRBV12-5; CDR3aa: CASGFATGSYNSPLHF; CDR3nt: TGTGCTAGTGGTTTCGCGACAGGATCTTATAATTCACCCCTCCACTTT
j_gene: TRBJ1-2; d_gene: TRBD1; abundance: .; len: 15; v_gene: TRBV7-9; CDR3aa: CASSSASRGYYGYTF; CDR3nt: TGTGCCAGCAGCTCCGCTAGCAGGGGGTATTATGGCTACACCTTC
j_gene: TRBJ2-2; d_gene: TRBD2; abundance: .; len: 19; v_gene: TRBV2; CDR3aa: CASSYGRLAGGRGTGELFF; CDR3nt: TGTGCCAGCAGTTACGGGAGACTAGCGGGGGGGCGAGGCACCGGGGAGCTGTTTTTT
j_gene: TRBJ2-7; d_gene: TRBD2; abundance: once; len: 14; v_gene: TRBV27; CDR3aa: CARIAGVWTYEQYF; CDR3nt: TGTGCCAGAATAGCGGGGGTCTGGACCTACGAGCAGTACTTC
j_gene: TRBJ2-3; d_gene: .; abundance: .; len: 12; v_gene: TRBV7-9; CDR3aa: CASSSTTDTQYF; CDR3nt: TGTGCCAGCAGCTCTACTACAGATACGCAGTATTTT
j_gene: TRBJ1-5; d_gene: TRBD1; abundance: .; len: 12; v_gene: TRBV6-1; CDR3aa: CASSDRGEPQHF; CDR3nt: TGTGCCAGCAGTGACAGGGGGGAGCCCCAGCATTTT
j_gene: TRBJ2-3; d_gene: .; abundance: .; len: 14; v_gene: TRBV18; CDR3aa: CASWAGPSTDTQYF; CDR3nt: TGTGCCAGCTGGGCGGGACCGAGCACAGATACGCAGTATTTT
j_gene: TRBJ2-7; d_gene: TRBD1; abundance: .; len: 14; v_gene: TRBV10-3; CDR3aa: CAISRTGGGYEQYF; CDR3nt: TGTGCCATCAGTCGGACAGGGGGAGGCTACGAGCAGTACTTC
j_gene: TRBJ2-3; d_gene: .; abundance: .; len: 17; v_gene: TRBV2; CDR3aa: CASIRRSPQSSTDTQYF; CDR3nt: TGTGCCAGCATAAGAAGATCCCCCCAGTCTAGCACAGATACGCAGTATTTT
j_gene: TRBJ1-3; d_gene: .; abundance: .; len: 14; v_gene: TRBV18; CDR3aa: CASSPGSSGNTIYF; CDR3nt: TGTGCCAGCTCACCTGGGAGCTCTGGAAACACCATATATTTT
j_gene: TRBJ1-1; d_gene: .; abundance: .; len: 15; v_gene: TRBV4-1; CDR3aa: CASSQGERGSLGAFF; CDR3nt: TGCGCCAGCAGCCAAGGAGAGCGGGGAAGTCTCGGAGCTTTCTTT
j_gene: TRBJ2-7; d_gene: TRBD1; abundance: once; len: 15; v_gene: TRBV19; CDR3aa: CASSIAGQGAGEQYF; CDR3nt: TGTGCCAGTAGTATAGCTGGACAGGGGGCAGGAGAGCAGTACTTC
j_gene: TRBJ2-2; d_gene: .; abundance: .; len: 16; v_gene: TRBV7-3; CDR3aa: CASSLNADSNTGELFF; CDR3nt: TGTGCCAGCAGCTTAAACGCGGACTCAAACACCGGGGAGCTGTTTTTT
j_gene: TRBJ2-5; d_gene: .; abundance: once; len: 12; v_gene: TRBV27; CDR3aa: CASWGPGETQYF; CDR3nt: TGTGCCAGCTGGGGGCCCGGAGAGACCCAGTACTTC
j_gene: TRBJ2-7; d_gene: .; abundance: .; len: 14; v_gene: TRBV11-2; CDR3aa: CASSLGWDTYEQYF; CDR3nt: TGTGCCAGCAGCTTGGGCTGGGACACCTACGAGCAGTACTTC
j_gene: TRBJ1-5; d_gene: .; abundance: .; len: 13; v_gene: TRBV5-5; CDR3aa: CASSLTSYQPQHF; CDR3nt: TGTGCCAGCAGCCTCACTAGTTATCAGCCCCAGCATTTT
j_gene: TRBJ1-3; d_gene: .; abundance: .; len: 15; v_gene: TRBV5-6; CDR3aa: CASSFFRVSGNTIYF; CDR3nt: TGTGCCAGCAGCTTTTTCCGGGTCTCTGGAAACACCATATATTTT